This is a list of T cell receptor beta chains from one sample in a study of T cells in Graves' hyperthyroidism and ophthalmopathy. TCRdb independently ran MiXCR on the multiplex PCR reads; one entry per CDR3 protein. Here the sample spans around 250,000 distinct CDR3 sequences, 13% to 15% being singletons. The sample consisted of blood. These receptors were obtained from a woman aged 40 to 49 with Graves' hyperthyroidism that later progressed to Graves' ophthalmopathy. CDR3s include the opening cysteine and the closing phenylalanine or tryptophan. The order of the fields is J gene, V gene, CDR3 protein.

>TRBJ1-5|TRBV28
CASTYTGDPQPQHF
>TRBJ2-3|TRBV5-1
CASSGGFFTDTQYF
>TRBJ2-7|TRBV28
CASSFEGALGQYF
>TRBJ2-7|TRBV28
CASSSGQESSYEQYF
>TRBJ2-1|TRBV20-1
CSARRLAGIYNEQFF
>TRBJ2-7|TRBV4-1
CASSQTGTGLEQYF
>TRBJ1-5|TRBV24-1
CATSDLAWDRGYQPQHF
>TRBJ2-7|TRBV28
CASSLSHSPLTYF
>TRBJ1-1|TRBV30
CAWSNKYRTEAFF
>TRBJ1-5|TRBV29-1
CSVGQAYNQPQHF
>TRBJ1-3|TRBV3-1
CASSQDGTAGNTIYF
>TRBJ2-1|TRBV5-1
CASSSPRLGRTSGYESSYNEQFF
>TRBJ2-7|TRBV7-9
CASSLNRAVGQYF
>TRBJ2-3|TRBV7-2
CASSLASGSGADTQYF
>TRBJ2-1|TRBV10-1
CASSDRAGGPYNEQFF
>TRBJ1-2|TRBV27
CASSLRAGALNTF
>TRBJ2-1|TRBV12-3/TRBV12-4
CASSRGAGGPHEQFF
>TRBJ1-3|TRBV11-3
CASSPGLKTGTFGNTIYF
>TRBJ1-2|TRBV20-1
CSASATSGYTF
>TRBJ2-3|TRBV5-4
CASSSGLASDTQYF
>TRBJ1-1|TRBV19
CASSTGTGAAFF
>TRBJ2-7|TRBV10-3
CAISGNGVAYEQYF
>TRBJ2-5|TRBV6-1
CASSPLAGEIETQYF
>TRBJ2-2|TRBV5-6
CASSPPFYTGELFF
>TRBJ2-3|TRBV28
CASSLFIADTQYF
>TRBJ2-2|TRBV7-9
CASSLIDRSPTGELFF
>TRBJ2-3|TRBV2
CAGSSALEREGTDTQYF
>TRBJ2-1|TRBV18
CASRDNSYNEQFF
>TRBJ1-5|TRBV28
CASSSAHKVFESIIRPQHF